This T cell receptor beta chain was identified in a study of blood T cell repertoires in COVID-19 (dated by TCRdb to 2020 to 2022). For the study in its entirety: Samples covering the acute and convalescent phases of COVID-19 were provided by collaborators in the United States, Italy and Spain. The prospective study material was composed of cDNA or gDNA derived from T cells, B-cell-depleted T cells, or PBMCs. Deeply sampled blood TCRbeta repertoires from subjects exposed to, actively infected with, or recovered from COVID-19 were included in the dataset. The repertoires were released in a freely available public database intended as a resource for research on the immune response to SARS-CoV-2. Samples were obtained from the ongoing ImmuneRACE study (first 160 participants) and from 950 to 1,500 subjects provided by 6 global collaborators. Sample metadata almost always included a de-identified subject ID, COVID-19 status, age in years and sex. Where available, HLA class I and class II types were taken from metadata supplied by the sample provider and were not determined by assay-based typing. On the study overall, not on this receptor specifically: The quantity of clinical and demographic metadata differed by source and by participant and was supplied without curation.

TCRbeta CDR3 regions were amplified from genomic DNA by means of the immunoSEQ Assay, a bias-controlled multiplex PCR. The study's processing was this. The number of nucleated cells in each sample was estimated by amplification of reference gene primers within the assay. To quantify the absolute abundance of each unique TCRbeta CDR3 rearrangement, sequence reads were collapsed and filtered. For each sample, productive Simpson clonality was calculated as the square root of Simpson's diversity index across productive rearrangements. TCRdb obtained this table from immuneACCESS and retained in-frame rearrangements with V and J assigned. These tables miss some clones; where compared with another copy, unresolved V genes account for less than half of the shortfall, and the remainder is unexplained. The DNA gave D and trimming, while V, J and clone size come from that table. Across this sample there are 200,000 to 250,000 clones, with 75% to 90% seen only once. The top ten hold 5.2% of the sample.

A note on this clone: The antigen this receptor binds is unknown. No qualities accompany the bases; no much larger clone lies one base away.

In Seattle, one collaborating source enrolled patients while the infection was active and tracked those patients longitudinally over the course of disease. The collaborating institutions used their own protocols to collect whole blood in K2EDTA tubes. For TCRbeta analysis, collaborators shipped samples in one of three forms: frozen whole blood, isolated PBMCs, or DNA extracted from either of those sample types. The CDR3 starts with the cysteine, ends with the phenylalanine, and has 15 residues. This entry keeps only the CDR3 DNA: 45 bases, framed from base 1. Trimming removed 4 bases from V and 2 bases from J, leaving 15 bases between the germline ends. From a lookup of the germline V gene, CDR1 and CDR2 are MNHEY and SVGEGT.

Input material: peripheral blood. The clonotype was recovered from a woman between 70 and 85 years old with COVID-19, enrolled during active disease. The rearranged chain carries TRBV6-2 or TRBV6-3 and TRBJ2-7, and perhaps TRBD1 as D gene, on 5 matching bases. CDR3 protein: CASSSVQATAYEQYF. At the DNA level, the sequence is TGTGCCAGCAGTTCGGTGCAAGCGACAGCCTACGAGCAGTACTTC.